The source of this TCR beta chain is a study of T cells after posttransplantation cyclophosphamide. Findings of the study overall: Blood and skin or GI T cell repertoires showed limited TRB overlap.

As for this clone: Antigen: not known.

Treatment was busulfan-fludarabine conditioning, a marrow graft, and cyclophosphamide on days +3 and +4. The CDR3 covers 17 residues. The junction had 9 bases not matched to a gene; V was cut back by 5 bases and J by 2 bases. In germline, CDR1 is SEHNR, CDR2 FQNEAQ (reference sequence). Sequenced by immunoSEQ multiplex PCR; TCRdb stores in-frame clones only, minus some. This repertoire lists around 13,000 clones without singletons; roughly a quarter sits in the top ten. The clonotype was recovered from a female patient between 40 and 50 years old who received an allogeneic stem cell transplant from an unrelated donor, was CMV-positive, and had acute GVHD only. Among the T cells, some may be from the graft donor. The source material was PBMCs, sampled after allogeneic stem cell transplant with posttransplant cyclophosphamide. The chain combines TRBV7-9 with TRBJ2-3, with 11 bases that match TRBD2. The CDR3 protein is CASSVKVTSGNTDTQYF. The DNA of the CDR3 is TGTGCCAGCAGCGTAAAAGTGACTAGCGGGAACACAGATACGCAGTATTTT. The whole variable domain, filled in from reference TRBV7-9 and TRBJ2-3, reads DTGVSQNPRHKITKRGQNVTFRCDPISEHNRLYWYRQTLGQGPEFLTYFQNEAQLEKSRLLSDRFSAERPKGSFSTLEIQRTEQGDSAMYLCASSVKVTSGNTDTQYFGPGTRLTVL.